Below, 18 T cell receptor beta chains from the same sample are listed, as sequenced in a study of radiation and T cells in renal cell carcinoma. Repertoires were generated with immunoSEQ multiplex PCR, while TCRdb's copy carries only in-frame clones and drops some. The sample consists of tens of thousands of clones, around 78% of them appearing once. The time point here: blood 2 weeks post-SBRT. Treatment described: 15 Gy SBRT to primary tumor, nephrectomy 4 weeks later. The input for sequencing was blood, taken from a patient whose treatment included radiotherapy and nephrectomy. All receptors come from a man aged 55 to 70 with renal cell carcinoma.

The CDR3 loop is CATGGADTRRVQYF. The CDR3 DNA reads TGTGCCACTGGTGGGGCCGACACCCGACGCGTGCAGTACTTC. The J gene is TRBJ2-7, the V gene TRBV7-9, with D perhaps TRBD1 (5 bases). The CDR3 loop spans 14 amino acids. Germline lookup yields CDR1 SEHNR and CDR2 FQNEAQ (reference sequence). Trimming took 10 bases from V and 9 from J, leaving 25 bases between them.

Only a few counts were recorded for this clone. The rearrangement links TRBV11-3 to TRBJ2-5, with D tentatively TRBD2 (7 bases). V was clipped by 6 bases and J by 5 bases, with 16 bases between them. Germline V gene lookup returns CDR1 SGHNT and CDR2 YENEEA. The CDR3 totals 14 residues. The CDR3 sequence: CASSSHGGRETQYF. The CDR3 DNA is TGTGCCAGCAGTTCGCACGGGGGGCGGGAGACCCAGTACTTC.

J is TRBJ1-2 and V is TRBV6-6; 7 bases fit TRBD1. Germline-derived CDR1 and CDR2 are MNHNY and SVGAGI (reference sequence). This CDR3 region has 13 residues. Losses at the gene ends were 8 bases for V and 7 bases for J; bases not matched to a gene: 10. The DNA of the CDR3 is TGTGCCAGCCGTACCGCAGGGGGTTTTGGCTACACCTTC. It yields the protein CASRTAGGFGYTF.

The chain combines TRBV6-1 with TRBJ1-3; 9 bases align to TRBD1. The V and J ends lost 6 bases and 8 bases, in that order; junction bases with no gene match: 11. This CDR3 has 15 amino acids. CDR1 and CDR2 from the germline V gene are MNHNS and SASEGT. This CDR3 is CASSDPGTGQHTIYF. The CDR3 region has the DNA TGTGCCAGCAGCGACCCGGGGACAGGGCAGCACACCATATATTTT.

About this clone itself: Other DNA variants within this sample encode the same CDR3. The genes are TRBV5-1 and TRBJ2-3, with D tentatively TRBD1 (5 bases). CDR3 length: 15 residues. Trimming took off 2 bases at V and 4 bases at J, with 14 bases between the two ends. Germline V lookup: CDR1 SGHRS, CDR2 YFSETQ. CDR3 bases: TGCGCCAGCAGCTTCTGGACACCAAGCGCAGATACGCAGTATTTT. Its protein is CASSFWTPSADTQYF.

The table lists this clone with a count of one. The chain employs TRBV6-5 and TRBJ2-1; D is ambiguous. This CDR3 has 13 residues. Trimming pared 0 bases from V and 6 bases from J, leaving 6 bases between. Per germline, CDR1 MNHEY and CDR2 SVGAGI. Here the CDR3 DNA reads TGTGCCAGCAGTTACTCCAGGAGCAATGAGCAGTTCTTC. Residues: CASSYSRSNEQFF.

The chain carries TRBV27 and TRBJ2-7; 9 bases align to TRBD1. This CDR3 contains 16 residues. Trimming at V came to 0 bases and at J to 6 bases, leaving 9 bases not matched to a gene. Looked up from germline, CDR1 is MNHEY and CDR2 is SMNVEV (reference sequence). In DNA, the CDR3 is TGTGCCAGCAGTTTATCCTGGGGACAGGGCGAAGGCGAGCAGTACTTC. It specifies CASSLSWGQGEGEQYF.

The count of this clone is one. The CDR3 region is CASSPGQASGNTIYF. CDR3 nucleotide sequence: TGTGCCAGCAGCCCTGGGCAGGCCTCTGGAAACACCATATATTTT. The chain carries TRBV9 and TRBJ1-3; D is unresolved. Germline values: CDR1 SGDLS, CDR2 YYNGEE. Trimming left V 4 bases short and J 0 bases short, with 11 bases between. The CDR3 sequence is 15 residues long.

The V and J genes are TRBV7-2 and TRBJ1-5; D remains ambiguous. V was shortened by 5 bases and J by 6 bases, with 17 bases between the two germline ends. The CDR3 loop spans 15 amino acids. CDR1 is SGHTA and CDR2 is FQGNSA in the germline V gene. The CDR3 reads CASSPGSSYGQPQHF. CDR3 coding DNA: TGTGCCAGCAGCCCCGGGAGCTCTTATGGTCAGCCCCAGCATTTT.

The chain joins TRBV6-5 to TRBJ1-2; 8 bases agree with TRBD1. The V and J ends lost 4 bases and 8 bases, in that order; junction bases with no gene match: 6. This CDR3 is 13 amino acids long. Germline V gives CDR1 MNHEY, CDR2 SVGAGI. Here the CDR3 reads CASSSGQGGGYTF. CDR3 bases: TGTGCCAGCAGTTCAGGACAGGGAGGCGGCTACACCTTC.

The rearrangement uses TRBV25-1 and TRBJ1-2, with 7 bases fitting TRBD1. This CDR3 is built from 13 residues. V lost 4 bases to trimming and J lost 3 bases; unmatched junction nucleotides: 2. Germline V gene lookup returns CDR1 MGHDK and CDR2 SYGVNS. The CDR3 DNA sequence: TGTGCCAGCAGTGTGGGACAGTACTATGGCTACACCTTC. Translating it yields CASSVGQYYGYTF.

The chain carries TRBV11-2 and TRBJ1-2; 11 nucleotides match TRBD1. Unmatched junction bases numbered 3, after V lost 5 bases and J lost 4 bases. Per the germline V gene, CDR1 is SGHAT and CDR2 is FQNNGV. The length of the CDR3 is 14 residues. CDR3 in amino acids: CASSQGQGAYGYTF. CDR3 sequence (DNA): TGTGCCAGCAGCCAAGGACAGGGGGCCTATGGCTACACCTTC.

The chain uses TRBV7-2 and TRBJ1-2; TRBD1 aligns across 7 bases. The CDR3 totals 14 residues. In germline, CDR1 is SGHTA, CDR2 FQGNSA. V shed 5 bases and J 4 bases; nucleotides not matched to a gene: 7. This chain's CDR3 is CASSAGGGAYGYTF. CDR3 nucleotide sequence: TGTGCCAGCAGCGCAGGGGGGGGTGCCTATGGCTACACCTTC.

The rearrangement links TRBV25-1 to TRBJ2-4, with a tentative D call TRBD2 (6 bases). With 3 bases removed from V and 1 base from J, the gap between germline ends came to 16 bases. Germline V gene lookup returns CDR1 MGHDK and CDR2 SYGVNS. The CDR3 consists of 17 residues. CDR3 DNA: TGTGCCAGCAGTGATTTCGGGGGAGAGTTTGCCAAAAACATTCAGTACTTC. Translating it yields CASSDFGGEFAKNIQYF.

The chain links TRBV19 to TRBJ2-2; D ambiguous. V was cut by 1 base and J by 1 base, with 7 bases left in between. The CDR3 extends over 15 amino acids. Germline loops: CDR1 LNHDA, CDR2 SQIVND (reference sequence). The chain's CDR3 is CASSIVGQNTGELFF. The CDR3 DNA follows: TGTGCCAGTAGTATAGTAGGGCAGAACACCGGGGAGCTGTTTTTT.

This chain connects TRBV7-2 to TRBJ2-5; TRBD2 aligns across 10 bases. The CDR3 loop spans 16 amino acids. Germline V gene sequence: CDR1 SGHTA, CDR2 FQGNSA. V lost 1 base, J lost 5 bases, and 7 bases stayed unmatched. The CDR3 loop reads CASSLESAGGRETQYF. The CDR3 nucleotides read TGTGCCAGCAGCTTAGAATCAGCGGGGGGGCGGGAGACCCAGTACTTC.

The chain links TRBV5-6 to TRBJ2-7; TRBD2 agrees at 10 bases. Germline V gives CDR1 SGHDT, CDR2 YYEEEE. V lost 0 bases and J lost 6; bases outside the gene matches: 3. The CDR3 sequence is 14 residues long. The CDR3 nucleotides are TGTGCCAGCAGCTTGGGACTAGCGGGTTCCGAGCAGTACTTC. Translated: CASSLGLAGSEQYF.

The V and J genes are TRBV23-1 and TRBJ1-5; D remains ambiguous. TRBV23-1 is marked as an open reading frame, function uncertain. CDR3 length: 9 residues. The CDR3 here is CHSNQPQHF. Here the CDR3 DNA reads TGCCATAGCAATCAGCCCCAGCATTTT.